This record looks at one T cell receptor (beta chain) sequence and its context. Antigen unknown. TCRdb ran MiXCR on the 5' RACE reads and lists one entry per CDR3 protein. The sample holds 580,000 or so distinct CDR3 sequences; around a sixth are singletons and the top ten take roughly 8.2%. The data originate from a study of T-cell memory formation after mild COVID-19. Study-level findings and limits: The study found contracting CD4+ clones mainly in CM and EM and contracting CD8+ clones in EMRA.

The germline gives CDR1 ENHRY, CDR2 SYGVKD. This CDR3 has 17 residues. V trimming: 7 bases; J trimming: 0 bases; junction bases outside the gene matches: 6. This clonotype originated in an adult woman who had mild COVID-19 (a few samples of this study predate the infection). Cell type and time point are not known. This rearrangement joins TRBV10-3 to TRBJ2-2; 12 bases are shared with TRBD2. The sequenced sample was PBMCs or a T cell subset sorted from them (not recorded which). CDR3: CAINQLAGGTNTGELFF. The CDR3 bases are TGTGCCATCAACCAACTAGCGGGAGGAACGAACACCGGGGAGCTGTTTTTT.